This entry concerns a single TCR beta chain. The data originate from a study of blood T cell repertoires in COVID-19. About the study: T cells, B-cell-depleted T cells, or PBMCs provided the cDNA or gDNA that served as material.

Authors' analysis steps: Amplification of reference gene primers was used by the study to estimate nucleated cell counts. TCRdb's table, derived via immunoSEQ multiplex PCR, lists solely in-frame clones and lacks some. V and J calls and clone size are given by that table; D and trimming were obtained from the DNA. The table has under 300,000 clones, more than 65% seen once; the top ten hold approximately 4%. Per the germline V gene, CDR1 is SGHAT and CDR2 is FQNNGV. The CDR3 covers 15 residues. V shed 7 bases and J shed 8 bases, with 23 bases lying between them. Sequenced sample: peripheral blood. The V and J genes are TRBV11-2 and TRBJ1-2; the D gene is possibly TRBD1 (5 bases). This receptor was identified in a middle-aged woman with active or convalescent COVID-19. The CDR3 DNA follows: TGTGCCAGCACGACTCATAGTCAAGGGGCTGGGGGCTACACCTTC. Its protein is CASTTHSQGAGGYTF.